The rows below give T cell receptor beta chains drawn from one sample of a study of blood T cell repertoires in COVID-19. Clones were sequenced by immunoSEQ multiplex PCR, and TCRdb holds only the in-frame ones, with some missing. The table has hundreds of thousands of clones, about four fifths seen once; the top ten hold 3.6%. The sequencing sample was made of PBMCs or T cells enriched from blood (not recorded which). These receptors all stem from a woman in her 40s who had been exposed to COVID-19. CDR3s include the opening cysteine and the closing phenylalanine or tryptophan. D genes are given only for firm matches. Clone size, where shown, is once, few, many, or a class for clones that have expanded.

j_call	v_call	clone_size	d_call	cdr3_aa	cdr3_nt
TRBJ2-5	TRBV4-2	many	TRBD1	CASSQDRGQGAETQYF	TGTGCCAGCAGCCAAGATCGGGGACAGGGGGCAGAGACCCAGTACTTC
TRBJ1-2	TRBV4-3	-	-	CASSQVILRGGYTF	TGCGCCAGCAGCCAAGTCATCCTCAGGGGTGGCTACACCTTC
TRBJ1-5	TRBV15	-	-	CATSRGQSYAAYSNQPQHF	TGTGCCACCAGCAGAGGACAGTCCTACGCCGCATATAGCAATCAGCCCCAGCATTTT
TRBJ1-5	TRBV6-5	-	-	CASSSGVRRQPQHF	TGTGCCAGCAGTTCAGGGGTAAGGAGGCAGCCCCAGCATTTT
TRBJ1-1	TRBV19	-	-	CASRVGSGTEAFF	TGTGCCAGTCGGGTAGGATCGGGTACTGAAGCTTTCTTT
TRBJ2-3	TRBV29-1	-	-	CSAIERVRDTQYF	TGCAGCGCAATTGAACGGGTGAGAGATACGCAGTATTTT
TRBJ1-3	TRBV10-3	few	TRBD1	CAISGDRGSGNTIYF	TGTGCCATCAGTGGAGACAGGGGTTCTGGAAACACCATATATTTT
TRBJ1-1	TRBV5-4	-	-	CASSSKDTLNTEAFF	TGTGCCAGCAGCTCGAAGGACACGTTGAACACTGAAGCTTTCTTT
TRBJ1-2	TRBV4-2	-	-	CASSQTLTGDGYTF	TGTGCCAGCAGCCAGACACTGACAGGAGATGGCTACACCTTC
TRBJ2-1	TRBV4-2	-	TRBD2	CASSPQLAGGPPYNEQFF	TGTGCCAGCAGCCCCCAGCTAGCGGGGGGACCCCCCTACAATGAGCAGTTCTTC
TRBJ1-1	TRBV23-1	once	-	CASSQWSGSENTEAFF	TGCGCCAGCAGTCAATGGTCGGGGTCGGAGAACACTGAAGCTTTCTTT
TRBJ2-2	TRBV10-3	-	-	CAISETDYSLELFF	TGTGCCATCAGTGAGACTGACTATTCATTAGAGCTGTTTTTT
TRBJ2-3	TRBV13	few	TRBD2	CASSPSLGTSSSDTQYF	TGTGCCAGCAGCCCCAGCCTAGGGACTAGCTCGTCAGATACGCAGTATTTT
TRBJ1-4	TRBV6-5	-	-	CASSYSRDYNEKLFF	TGTGCCAGCAGTTATTCCCGGGACTATAATGAAAAACTGTTTTTT
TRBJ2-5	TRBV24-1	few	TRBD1	CATSDSGTVQETQYF	TGTGCCACCAGTGATTCAGGGACAGTGCAAGAGACCCAGTACTTC
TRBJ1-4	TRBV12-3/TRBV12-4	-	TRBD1	CASRRTGGEKLFF	TGTGCCAGCAGAAGGACAGGGGGAGAAAAACTGTTTTTT
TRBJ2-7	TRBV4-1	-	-	CASSFQGIPSYEQYF	TGCGCCAGCAGCTTTCAGGGGATCCCCTCCTACGAGCAGTACTTC